This T cell receptor beta chain emerged from a study of blood T cell repertoires in COVID-19. The overall study: Samples came from the United States, Italy and Spain, spanning acute and convalescent COVID-19. In each case, the material was cDNA or gDNA derived from T cells, B-cell-depleted T cells, or PBMCs.

As originally analysed: Amplification with reference gene primers provided the estimates of nucleated cell counts. Profiled with immunoSEQ multiplex PCR; TCRdb holds only in-frame clones, not every one. The V and J calls and clone size were taken over from that table, and D and trimming were inferred from the DNA. The repertoire holds 110,000 or so clones, with about two thirds as singletons. The TCR originated in a woman aged 40 to 49 with acute or convalescent COVID-19. Sequencing input: peripheral blood.

The CDR3 spells CSASLGGDSPLHF. CDR3 coding DNA: TGCAGTGCTAGTTTAGGGGGCGACTCACCCCTCCACTTT. V and J are TRBV20-1 and TRBJ1-6; 7 bases match TRBD1. Trimming at V came to 3 bases and at J to 10 bases, leaving 6 bases not matched to a gene. This CDR3 is built from 13 residues. Germline CDR1 is DFQATT and CDR2 is SNEGSKA (reference sequence).